This TCR beta chain stems from a study of monozygotic twins with inflammatory bowel disease. CDR1 SGHRS and CDR2 YFSETQ come from the germline V gene. This CDR3 region has 14 residues. From the 5' RACE reads, TCRdb lists one entry per CDR3 protein and no DNA. The sample table sets out about 450,000 distinct CDR3 sequences. This sequence joins TRBV5-1 and TRBJ2-3; TCRdb selects TRBD1, and the lack of DNA leaves this call unchecked. The material sequenced was blood. The sequence was obtained from a human donor with ulcerative colitis or Crohn's disease, or a healthy co-twin of an affected twin (not recorded which). This CDR3 reads CASSQGRSTDTQYF.